This TCR beta chain comes out of a study of cytomegalovirus exposure and HLA in healthy donors (dated by TCRdb to the late 2010s). About the investigation overall: According to an earlier analysis of 587 of the donors, about 190 million T cells yielded 100 million or so unique TCR beta sequences and about 300 Gb of sequence data. About 310 gigabases of sequencing data and some 85 million unique TCR sequences were included in an early release covering roughly 700 HLA-typed donors. Among the roughly 400 genotyped donors, around 81% belonged to the genetic ancestry cluster associated with self-reported Caucasian donors. The aim of the study was to test whether cataloging public T cell receptors could identify signatures of past pathogen exposure. The study profiled the T cell repertoires of about 640 subjects by immunosequencing and related them to cytomegalovirus serostatus. Besides the first cohort of approximately 710 subjects, a separate validation cohort made up of over 95 different subjects was used. The study combined high-throughput TCR immunosequencing, statistical association of individual TCRs with disease status, and machine learning to predict cytomegalovirus infection status. A later analysis re-analyzed previously published TCR beta repertoires from approximately 700 donors and added high-resolution HLA genotyping to study TCR occurrence patterns. Rather than drawing on any new phenotypic data, the later analysis identified candidate immune exposures from TCR beta sequences and the way those sequences occurred across donors. To decide whether each TCR beta V gene segment behaved as functional or pseudogenic, an earlier analysis of approximately 600 of the donors relied on high-throughput TCR beta sequencing. Alongside the repertoire data, information on donor age, sex, ethnicity and CMV serostatus was compiled. Genome-wide SNP genotypes for about 60% of the roughly 700 donors were used in a later genetic analysis, which treated that subset as a discovery cohort. All discovery cohort repertoires had been generated using a single sequencing platform. HLA typing covered class I and class II loci at four-digit resolution. Typing coverage differed by locus: A, B, C, DRB1 and DQB1 were typed in about 629-640 donors, DQA1 in 500 to 550, DPA1 in 606, and DPB1 in around 440. Four or five DR-DQ haplotypes were treated as single units for association and clustering because of strong linkage in the cohort. Across around 400 genotyped donors of the cohort, an average of about 250,000 unique TCR beta nucleotide sequences per donor were sequenced, and around 20% of those sequences were non-productive.

Library method: the immunoSEQ multiplex PCR assay. For the multiplex PCR, a mixture combining 60 forward primers for TCR Vbeta segments and 13 reverse primers for TCR Jbeta segments was used. The CDR3 region of rearranged TCR beta genes was amplified from genomic DNA by a multiplex PCR assay. Amplified TCR beta libraries were sequenced as 87-base-pair reads on the Illumina HiSeq System. Regarding the original processing steps: A later analysis counted tens of millions of unique TCR beta chains across the 666 repertoires, and roughly 11 million of these chains were shared by at least two donors. Raw reads were error-corrected and collapsed into unique sequences by a nearest-neighbor algorithm in which closely related sequences were merged to remove PCR and sequencing errors. Alignment of CDR3 sequences to IMGT reference sequences was used to assign V, D and J gene segments. For a sequence to be retained, at least a six-nucleotide match to both a V gene segment and a J gene segment was required. Rearrangements were called productive when the CDR3 lacked stop codons and stayed in frame with V and J; all others were non-productive. Following IMGT convention, CDR3 was defined as the stretch from the second conserved V-encoded cysteine up to the conserved J-encoded phenylalanine. The earlier analysis of some 540 of the donors excluded any sequence lacking an unambiguous match to a single V gene segment. An earlier analysis of 500 to 600 of the donors classified V segments as functional when productive rearrangements were above 56.7% and as segregating when the standard deviation between donors was above 5%. A statistical classification framework was built to diagnose cytomegalovirus status from the catalog of TCR beta chain sequences. A later analysis assigned V and J genes by comparing TCR nucleotide sequences with IMGT/GENE-DB human TR gene sequences. In a later analysis, CDR3 sequences and most-parsimonious VDJ recombination scenarios were assigned using the TCRdist pipeline. In a later analysis, each TCR beta chain was defined by its CDR3 amino acid sequence together with its V-gene family, and reads without a unique V-gene family were excluded. A later analysis removed nearly 600 highly shared, low-generation-probability nucleotide sequences to deal with suspected cross-contamination and a sequencing artifact. In a later analysis, a clonal expansion index for each public chain was calculated from normalized within-repertoire ranks of inferred template counts. A later analysis computed generation probabilities with a VDJ recombination model fitted to out-of-frame rearrangements, and checked the results against IGoR. A later analysis scored TCR-TCR, TCR-HLA and TCR-CMV co-occurrence with hypergeometric tests, applying a repertoire-size bias correction to TCR pairs. In a later analysis, false discovery rates were estimated by permuting HLA or CMV assignments 20 times. In a later analysis, co-occurring TCRs were grouped using DBSCAN, with TCRdist sequence similarity added in when clustering inside HLA-allele-positive subsets. For co-occurrence clustering, repertoires with fewer than 30,000 or more than 120,000 public chains were excluded, along with 5 or 6 repertoires with anomalous nucleotide sharing. TCRdb provides this immuneACCESS table in a form limited to in-frame rearrangements. Some clones are lacking; in checked studies, under half of them reflect an unresolved V gene, and why the rest are absent is not known. The V and J calls and clone size were taken over from that table, and D and trimming were inferred from the DNA. The sample table records roughly 200,000 clones; roughly 73% of these occur just once. The ten largest clonotypes hold 1.5% to 2% of the sample.

General findings and caveats noted by the study authors: The study listed 164 TCR beta chains as associated with cytomegalovirus. Cytomegalovirus status was reported to be diagnosed by the classifier with high specificity and sensitivity in both the original and validation cohorts. In a later analysis, some 17,000 TCR beta sequences were associated with specific HLA alleles at a false discovery rate of 0.05. Across donors, most TCR sequences were observed very rarely, whereas some public TCRs were present in many individuals. In an earlier analysis of approximately 590 of the donors, most TCR beta V segments appeared in productive rearrangements about 90% or about 30% of the time, broadly matching IMGT annotations. A few of the identified cytomegalovirus-associated TCR beta chains were confirmed in vitro to be specific for cytomegalovirus antigens. According to a later genetic analysis, donors in an Asian-associated ancestry cluster had fewer N-insertions in productive TCRs than the roughly 700-donor mean. A further reported finding was that TCR beta sequences accurately predicted the HLA-A and HLA-B alleles for most subjects in the first cohort. A later analysis found that HLA-associated TCR beta chains were more clonally expanded and had lower generation probabilities than equally common non-associated chains. Assigning TCR associations to individual alleles was difficult when HLA alleles, especially DR and DQ, strongly co-occurred. In this cohort, only TCR beta chains were sequenced, and detectable features were limited by the absence of alpha or paired-chain data. A cluster of highly shared sequence variants was judged likely to be a technical artifact of the sequencing pipeline. Sequencing depth was assumed to be roughly uniform across donors in the presence/absence analyses, though that assumption may not hold. According to a later analysis, parvovirus B19, influenza, CMV and Epstein-Barr virus appeared linked to several top co-occurrence clusters. Linkage disequilibrium might explain the correlated functional status among segregating V segments, but an unknown experimental factor could not be excluded. A later analysis found that most CMV-associated TCR beta chains appeared HLA-restricted, with HLA associations seemingly driven largely by CMV exposure. In a later analysis, TCR association rates were found to vary across HLA loci, with the most associated TCRs seen for DRB1 alleles and the fewest for HLA-C alleles. Because HLA typing was unavailable for some donors at each locus, only the typed subset was used in association tests. The only immune exposure information available for the cohort was CMV serostatus. An association between a missense DCLRE1C variant and V-gene and J-gene trimming of TCR beta chains was found in a later genetic analysis and replicated in an independent cohort. According to the authors, the approach could potentially be generalized to other disease states and immunological phenotypes. Because counts were too low, about 15 rarely observed V segments, including chromosome 9 orphons, were left out of the earlier analysis of 587 of the donors.

The cohort was made up of approximately 670 healthy bone marrow donors. At the time of sampling, every cohort member was nominally healthy, though immune exposures that went unrecorded were likely present. The donor tested CMV seronegative and was one of the 352 seronegative cohort members. Every donor gave a peripheral blood sample, and the peripheral blood mononuclear cells from that sample were used for TCR beta sequencing. Genomic DNA extraction from the blood cell samples was performed with the Qiagen DNeasy Blood Extraction Kit. As for this clone: Its antigen remains unidentified. Per-nucleotide qualities are absent, and no much larger clonotype sits a single base away.

Specimen: PBMCs. This clonotype was obtained from a woman aged 25 to 45 in good health and CMV-seronegative.

The DNA sequence is given as TGTGCCGGGAAAACAGGGCCCAAGCAGTACTTC. This encodes CAGKTGPKQYF. The receptor chain draws on TRBV6-4 and TRBJ2-7; the D region possibly corresponds to TRBD1 (6 bases align). The germline V gene supplies CDR1 MRHNA and CDR2 SNTAGT. The CDR3 goes from the cysteine to the phenylalanine over 11 residues. The sequence is cut down to CDR3 DNA, 33 bases in frame from base 1. The germline ends are 16 bases apart after V is trimmed by 11 bases and J by 8 bases.